A single sample gave rise to the 20 T cell receptor beta chains below, sequenced in a study of shared clonotypes between healthy human individuals. Sequencing was performed with immunoSEQ multiplex PCR; in TCRdb, only in-frame clones are kept and a portion is missing. The sample lists around 640,000 clones; about 96% were seen once. CD45RO-negative CD8 cells positively selected for CCR7 made up the naive population, which excluded terminally differentiated effector memory CD45RA+ cells. Specimen: naive CD8+ T cells sorted from blood. These receptors originate from a woman aged 25 to 39 in good health.

This clone showed up just a few times. This chain links TRBV19 with TRBJ1-5; D is possibly TRBD1 (6 bases). Trimming removed 2 bases from V and 5 bases from J, with 10 bases in between. The CDR3 extends over 14 amino acids. The germline gives CDR1 LNHDA, CDR2 SQIVND (reference sequence). CDR3 in amino acids: CASSIWDTYQPQHF. The CDR3 DNA is TGTGCCAGTAGTATATGGGACACATATCAGCCCCAGCATTTT.

This chain uses TRBV27 with TRBJ2-1; no definite D call. CDR3 length: 16 amino acids. Trimming stripped 6 bases from V and 0 bases from J, with 15 bases between. CDR1 is MNHEY and CDR2 is SMNVEV in the germline V gene (reference sequence). CDR3 amino acids: CASSNHIGSSYNEQFF. CDR3 nucleotide sequence: TGTGCCAGCAGCAACCATATAGGGTCCTCCTACAATGAGCAGTTCTTC.

V usage is TRBV2 and J usage is TRBJ1-2; no firm D call. Looked up from germline, CDR1 is SNHLY and CDR2 is FYNNEI. CDR3 length equals 13 residues. V was shortened by 7 bases and J by 2 bases, with 11 bases between the two germline ends. CDR3: CASKYRPNYGYTF. The CDR3 bases are TGTGCCAGCAAGTACAGACCCAACTATGGCTACACCTTC.

This chain joins TRBV19 and TRBJ2-7, with a weak D call TRBD2 (5 bases). Germline V CDR1 and CDR2: LNHDA, SQIVND (reference sequence). The CDR3 is made up of 13 amino acids. V gave up 4 bases and J gave up 3 bases, with 10 bases separating them. Here the CDR3 reads CASSTKGVYEQYF. CDR3 sequence (DNA): TGTGCCAGTAGTACTAAGGGAGTCTACGAGCAGTACTTC.

The chain is built from TRBV6-9 and TRBJ2-7; D is unclear. V was trimmed by 3 bases and J by 6 bases, leaving 9 bases between them. Germline V CDR1 and CDR2: MNHGY, SVAAGI. The CDR3 runs 12 residues. DNA for the CDR3: TGTGCCAGCAGTTACTCGAGTGCCGAGCAGTACTTC. It encodes CASSYSSAEQYF.

The chain recombines TRBV6-5 with TRBJ1-1; D is unclear. Trimming stripped 6 bases from V and 6 bases from J, with 14 bases between. This CDR3 contains 13 residues. Germline lookup yields CDR1 MNHEY and CDR2 SVGAGI. The CDR3 sequence is CASRGPVWSEAFF. The CDR3 DNA reads as TGTGCCAGCAGGGGCCCGGTTTGGTCTGAAGCTTTCTTT.

This chain connects TRBV12-2 to TRBJ2-1; the table's D call, TRBD2, has no DNA check behind it. TRBV12-2 is a recognized pseudogene. The CDR3 has 19 amino acids. This chain's CDR3 is CASRLGPADASGTYNEQFF. The CDR3 coding sequence is TGTGCAAGTCGCTTAGGCCCCGCTGATGCTAGCGGGACCTACAATGAGCAGTTCTTC.

This clone turned up a few times. The chain employs TRBV11-2 and TRBJ2-7; D might be TRBD2 (6 bases). The ends were cut back, 3 bases at V and 6 bases at J, with 15 bases in the middle. Germline V gene sequence: CDR1 SGHAT, CDR2 FQNNGV. The CDR3 is made up of 14 amino acids. CDR3 DNA: TGTGCCAGCAGCTTGGTAGTAGCAGCGGGCGAGCAGTACTTC. Encoded protein: CASSLVVAAGEQYF.

The chain uses TRBV15 and TRBJ1-4; TRBD1 is a possible D gene (5 bases). The CDR3 sequence is 16 residues long. V lost 1 base to trimming and J lost 10 bases, with 19 bases between them. Germline assignment: CDR1 LNHNV and CDR2 YYDKDF (reference sequence). The CDR3 here is CATSRALGSGHGKLFF. The CDR3 DNA sequence: TGTGCCACCAGCAGAGCCCTGGGATCGGGGCACGGAAAACTGTTTTTT.

This chain uses TRBV28 with TRBJ2-7; D perhaps matches TRBD1 (5 bases). Trimming removed 2 bases from V and 5 bases from J, with 13 bases in between. The germline gives CDR1 MDHEN, CDR2 SYDVKM. This CDR3 spans 14 amino acids. CDR3 amino acids: CASSLAWAGNEQYF. The CDR3 bases are TGTGCCAGCAGTTTAGCCTGGGCAGGGAACGAGCAGTACTTC.

CDR3 loop: CSVEDPSGNYEQYF. In nucleotides, the CDR3 is TGCAGCGTTGAAGATCCTAGCGGGAACTACGAGCAGTACTTC. The chain combines TRBV29-1 with TRBJ2-7, with 9 bases that match TRBD2. Germline lookup yields CDR1 SQVTM and CDR2 ANQGSEA. The CDR3 runs to 14 residues. With 0 bases clipped from V and 3 bases from J, the junction kept 3 bases outside the gene matches.

CDR3 sequence: CASSLSGLQGAGGYTF. The CDR3, as DNA: TGTGCCAGCAGTTTATCGGGACTCCAGGGGGCAGGAGGCTACACCTTC. This chain joins TRBV27 and TRBJ1-2; 8 bases fit TRBD1. Germline CDR1 is MNHEY and CDR2 is SMNVEV (reference sequence). The CDR3 runs 16 residues. With V trimmed by 0 bases and J by 8 bases, 11 bases remained unmatched.

This clone was seen once. This sequence joins TRBV5-8 and TRBJ2-1; D remains unclear. The V gene's germline CDR1 is SGHTS and CDR2 YDEGEE. This CDR3 spans 12 amino acids. Deletions cut 4 bases from V and 3 bases from J, with 5 bases between. The CDR3 loop is CASSLNYNEQFF. The CDR3, as DNA: TGTGCCAGCAGCCTTAACTACAATGAGCAGTTCTTC.

This clone has a single count. The J gene is TRBJ1-2, the V gene TRBV19; D unclear. This CDR3 is built from 12 residues. V dropped 6 bases and J dropped 3 bases, with 8 bases sitting between them. The germline V gene encodes CDR1 LNHDA and CDR2 SQIVND (reference sequence). The CDR3 region is CASSEGYYGYTF. CDR3 nucleotides: TGTGCCAGTAGCGAGGGATACTATGGCTACACCTTC.

This clone appeared a single time. The genes are TRBV7-6 and TRBJ2-7, with D possibly being TRBD2 (5 bases). The germline gives CDR1 SGHVS, CDR2 FNYEAQ. Trimming pared 5 bases from V and 3 bases from J, leaving 8 bases between. This CDR3 is built from 12 residues. CDR3 in amino acids: CASSRGGYEQYF. CDR3 DNA: TGTGCCAGCAGCCGGGGTGGCTACGAGCAGTACTTC. Based on the CDR3 plus reference TRBV7-6 and TRBJ2-7, the full variable domain is GAGVSQSPRYKVTKRGQDVALRCDPISGHVSLYWYRQALGQGPEFLTYFNYEAQQDKSGLPNDRFSAERPEGSISTLTIQRTEQRDSAMYRCASSRGGYEQYFGPGTRLTVT.

This rearrangement joins TRBV13 to TRBJ2-6, with 8 bases fitting TRBD1. Germline V gene sequence: CDR1 PRHDT, CDR2 FYEKMQ (reference sequence). The CDR3 sequence is 13 residues long. The J segment lost 9 bases and the V segment lost 7 bases, leaving 5 bases of the junction unmatched. The CDR3 reads CASILGQGNVLTF. In DNA, the CDR3 is TGTGCCAGCATCCTCGGACAGGGCAACGTCCTGACTTTC.

The chain couples TRBV28 to TRBJ2-1; TRBD2 is a possible D gene (5 bases). Between the trimmed V and J ends, which lost 5 bases and 4 bases, there was a span of 15 bases. CDR3 length: 15 amino acids. Germline assignment: CDR1 MDHEN and CDR2 SYDVKM. The CDR3 loop is CASSPTTEPYNEQFF. Written as DNA, the CDR3 is TGTGCCAGCAGTCCGACTACGGAACCTTACAATGAGCAGTTCTTC.

This chain links TRBV5-6 with TRBJ2-4; D tentatively fits TRBD1 or TRBD2 (5 bases each). Germline assignment: CDR1 SGHDT and CDR2 YYEEEE. V lost 7 bases and J 6 bases, leaving 23 bases between the germline ends. This CDR3 region has 16 residues. The CDR3 nucleotides are TGTGCCAGCTTGGCCCACGGGGCCCTTGGAGGAAACATTCAGTACTTC. As protein: CASLAHGALGGNIQYF.

This clone was seen only once. The chain is built from TRBV19 and TRBJ1-5; 7 bases are shared with TRBD1. This CDR3 is built from 14 residues. The junction had 6 bases not matched to a gene; V was cut back by 4 bases and J by 6 bases. Per the germline V gene, CDR1 is LNHDA and CDR2 is SQIVND (reference sequence). The CDR3 spells CASSTTTGLQPQHF. The CDR3 DNA follows: TGTGCCAGTAGTACAACGACAGGGCTTCAGCCCCAGCATTTT.

This clone was observed once. J is TRBJ2-4 and V is TRBV27; no definite D call. The CDR3 is 13 amino acids. V was shortened by 4 bases and J by 7 bases, with 11 bases between the two germline ends. CDR1 MNHEY and CDR2 SMNVEV come from the germline V gene (reference sequence). In DNA, the CDR3 is TGTGCCAGCAGTTGGACCGCGAGGAACATTCAGTACTTC. Translating gives CASSWTARNIQYF.